A selection of T cell receptor beta chains follows, all from one sample in a study of radiation and T cells in renal cell carcinoma. Sequencing was performed with immunoSEQ multiplex PCR; in TCRdb, only in-frame clones are kept and a portion is missing. The table lists tens of thousands of clones, 80% of them singletons. Sequencing used blood, obtained from a patient whose treatment included radiotherapy and nephrectomy. The receptors were sampled from a woman in her 70s with renal cell carcinoma. Each CDR3 is given with its conserved first and last residue. D genes are given only for firm matches. Some rows mark clone size as missing; the rest say once, few, many or name a class of expanded clone.

CDR3 length	D gene	V gene	clone size	J gene	CDR3 DNA	CDR3 protein
16	TRBD2	TRBV7-9	-	TRBJ2-1	TGTGCCAGCAGCCCTAGCGGGAGGGCTGTTAGCAATGAGCAGTTCTTC	CASSPSGRAVSNEQFF
15	TRBD1	TRBV6-1	-	TRBJ1-2	TGTGCCAGCAGTGAATCCGGGACAGGGCCCTTTGGCTACACCTTC	CASSESGTGPFGYTF
15	TRBD2	TRBV7-2	-	TRBJ2-2	TGTGCCAGCAGCGTGGGACTATTCAACACCGGGGAGCTGTTTTTT	CASSVGLFNTGELFF
15	-	TRBV10-3	-	TRBJ2-2	TGTGCCATCAGTGAGCCTCTAGATAGGACCGGGGAGCTGTTTTTT	CAISEPLDRTGELFF
14	-	TRBV7-8	-	TRBJ1-1	TGTGCCAGCAGCTTAGGTCCAGGGTACACTGAAGCTTTCTTT	CASSLGPGYTEAFF
16	TRBD2	TRBV5-1	-	TRBJ2-2	TGCGCCAGCACCCCTAGGACTAGCGGGAACACCGGGGAGCTGTTTTTT	CASTPRTSGNTGELFF
16	TRBD2	TRBV14	-	TRBJ2-7	TGTGCCAGCAGCTCTTTAGCGGGAGGGCCATCCTACGAGCAGTACTTC	CASSSLAGGPSYEQYF
14	-	TRBV29-1	-	TRBJ2-7	TGCAGCGTTGTGGGGGACGGTGGGAATCACGAGCAGTACTTC	CSVVGDGGNHEQYF
18	-	TRBV12-2	-	TRBJ2-7	TGTGCAAGTCGCCCCCCGGGACAGCACTCCCGGGGCTCCTACGAGCAGTACTTC	CASRPPGQHSRGSYEQYF
15	TRBD2	TRBV9	few	TRBJ2-5	TGTGCCAGCAGCGTAGACAGCGGGAGGGGGGAGACCCAGTACTTC	CASSVDSGRGETQYF
15	-	TRBV2	-	TRBJ2-2	TGTGCCTCTAGGCCTTGGACGACGAACACCGGGGAGCTGTTTTTT	CASRPWTTNTGELFF
15	TRBD2	TRBV5-8	-	TRBJ2-2	TGTGCCAGCAGCTCGACTAGCGGGCCCACCGGGGAGCTGTTTTTT	CASSSTSGPTGELFF
18	TRBD2	TRBV5-4	-	TRBJ2-1	TGTGCCAGCAGCTCCCCACTAGCGGGGGTCCAACGACGGAATGAGCAGTTCTTC	CASSSPLAGVQRRNEQFF
17	-	TRBV7-3	-	TRBJ1-2	TGTGCCAGCAGCTTAACAGGGCAGGGGTCTGACTATTTTGGCTACACCTTC	CASSLTGQGSDYFGYTF
15	TRBD2	TRBV11-2	-	TRBJ2-7	TGTGCCAGCAGCTTACCCGGGGGGGAACAGTACGAGCAGTACTTC	CASSLPGGEQYEQYF
14	TRBD1	TRBV7-2	-	TRBJ1-1	TGTGCCAGCAGCTATGCAGGGGGGAACACTGAAGCTTTCTTT	CASSYAGGNTEAFF
16	TRBD2	TRBV7-2	-	TRBJ2-3	TGTGCCAGCAGCTTAGGACTAGCGGGGGGGAGAGATACGCAGTATTTT	CASSLGLAGGRDTQYF
14	TRBD1	TRBV5-1	-	TRBJ1-1	TGCGCCAGCAGCATTCGACAGGGTGTTACTGAAGCTTTCTTT	CASSIRQGVTEAFF
13	-	TRBV6-1	-	TRBJ1-1	TGTGCCAGCAGTTCAGAAAGTAACACTGAAGCTTTCTTT	CASSSESNTEAFF
15	TRBD1	TRBV29-1	-	TRBJ2-5	TGCAGCGTTGGAGGGGGAGACAGGGTACGAGAGACCCAGTACTTC	CSVGGGDRVRETQYF
15	TRBD2	TRBV19	-	TRBJ2-1	TGTGCCAGTAGTATAGCGGGGGGGTTTTACAATGAGCAGTTCTTC	CASSIAGGFYNEQFF
18	-	TRBV5-5	-	TRBJ2-6	TGTGCCAGCAGCCTAGACAGGATACCTATCTCTGGGGCCAACGTCCTGACTTTC	CASSLDRIPISGANVLTF
16	-	TRBV19	few	TRBJ1-5	TGTGCCAGTAGTCCCCTTCTGGCACAGGTGAATCAGCCCCAGCATTTT	CASSPLLAQVNQPQHF
14	-	TRBV2	-	TRBJ2-7	TGTGCCAGCAGTGCGGACGAGAGGGGCTACGAGCAGTACTTC	CASSADERGYEQYF
13	-	TRBV27	-	TRBJ2-7	TGTGCCAGCAGTTTAGGGCTCTCCTACGAGCAGTACTTC	CASSLGLSYEQYF
13	-	TRBV9	few	TRBJ1-1	TGTGCCAGCAGCGTAGTTACGGGCACTGAAGCTTTCTTT	CASSVVTGTEAFF
13	-	TRBV18	-	TRBJ1-1	TGTGCCAGCTCACCACGGCCTAACACTGAAGCTTTCTTT	CASSPRPNTEAFF
14	TRBD2	TRBV6-5	once	TRBJ2-7	TGTGCCAGCAGATCTACCGGGAGGCCCTACGAGCAGTACTTC	CASRSTGRPYEQYF
16	TRBD2	TRBV10-3	-	TRBJ2-7	TGTGCCATCAGTGAGGCTAGCGGGAGGACCTTCGACGAGCAGTACTTC	CAISEASGRTFDEQYF
13	-	TRBV11-2	-	TRBJ1-2	TGTGCCAGCAGCTTAGGGGGGGCATATGGCTACACCTTC	CASSLGGAYGYTF
13	-	TRBV2	few	TRBJ1-6	TGTGCCAGCAGTGATATGAGGGTCTCGGCCCTCCACTTT	CASSDMRVSALHF